Shown below are 30 T cell receptor beta chains from a single sample sequenced in a study of blood T cells in healthy people across ages. Sample-barcoded 5' priming and a J-beta primer mix drove a second PCR of 7 to 11 cycles. TCRdb re-analysed the 5' RACE reads in MiXCR, keeping a single row per CDR3 protein. This sample yields about 670,000 distinct CDR3 sequences, of which approximately 40% are seen a single time; around 32% belongs to the top ten. Sequenced input: blood. These receptors all come from a man older than 75 in good health.

The chain employs TRBV20-1 and TRBJ1-4, with D perhaps TRBD1 (5 bases). In germline, CDR1 is DFQATT, CDR2 SNEGSKA (reference sequence). Trimming removed 6 bases at V and 0 bases at J, with 11 bases between. The CDR3 spans 14 residues. CDR3 coding DNA: TGCAGTGCCGTCAGGGTCACAACTAATGAAAAACTGTTTTTT. Protein product: CSAVRVTTNEKLFF.

J is TRBJ2-3 and V is TRBV9; TRBD1 might be the D (5 bases). Germline-derived CDR1 and CDR2 are SGDLS and YYNGEE. This CDR3 has 16 amino acids. Trimming pared 5 bases from V and 0 bases from J, leaving 16 bases between. DNA of the CDR3: TGTGCCAGCAGTGACCAGGGCACTTCTAGCACAGATACGCAGTATTTT. It yields the protein CASSDQGTSSTDTQYF.

This sequence joins TRBV10-3 and TRBJ2-5; no clear D gene. V lost 3 bases to trimming and J lost 11 bases, with 13 bases between them. Germline-derived CDR1 and CDR2 are ENHRY and SYGVKD. The CDR3 is 12 residues long. The CDR3, as DNA: TGTGCCATCAGTGATTCAGGTAATGAGCAGTACTTC. This encodes CAISDSGNEQYF.

The chain uses TRBV20-1 and TRBJ2-3; weak D call: TRBD1 (6 bases). CDR1 and CDR2 from the germline V gene are DFQATT and SNEGSKA (reference sequence). V lost 5 bases and J 0 bases, leaving 15 bases between the germline ends. The CDR3 has 15 amino acids. The CDR3, as DNA: TGCAGTGCTGCGCTCGGGACATCGAGCACAGATACGCAGTATTTT. Protein: CSAALGTSSTDTQYF.

This clonotype came up many times. This sequence joins TRBV5-1 and TRBJ2-1; 8 bases map to TRBD2. CDR1 is SGHRS, CDR2 YFSETQ, per germline. This CDR3 has 14 amino acids. V was pared by 4 bases and J by 5 bases, with 5 bases of the junction left unmatched. CDR3 amino acids: CASSRTSLDNEQFF. For the CDR3, the DNA is TGCGCCAGCAGCCGGACTAGCCTCGACAATGAGCAGTTCTTC.

This clonotype was observed a handful of times. V usage is TRBV27 and J usage is TRBJ2-7, with TRBD1 matching 10 bases. CDR1 and CDR2 from the germline V gene are MNHEY and SMNVEV (reference sequence). The V and J ends lost 3 bases and 9 bases, in that order; junction bases with no gene match: 11. The CDR3 sequence is 15 residues long. The CDR3 spells CASSFLTGGEKPQYF. The CDR3 DNA reads TGTGCCAGCAGTTTTTTGACAGGGGGCGAGAAGCCGCAGTACTTC.

The V and J genes are TRBV29-1 and TRBJ2-2; 7 nucleotides match TRBD2. Germline loops: CDR1 SQVTM, CDR2 ANQGSEA. V was pared by 6 bases and J by 2 bases, with 3 bases of the junction left unmatched. This CDR3 contains 13 residues. The CDR3 DNA is TGCAGCGTCGGCGGGAGTAACACCGGGGAGCTGTTTTTT. This gives the protein CSVGGSNTGELFF.

The genes are TRBV7-2 and TRBJ2-7; 9 positions match TRBD1. The CDR3 extends over 15 amino acids. Germline-derived CDR1 and CDR2 are SGHTA and FQGNSA. Trimming at V came to 4 bases and at J to 4 bases, leaving 8 bases not matched to a gene. The CDR3 loop is CASSSLQGALYEQYF. The CDR3 region has the DNA TGTGCCAGCAGCTCCCTACAGGGGGCGCTGTACGAGCAGTACTTC. The full variable domain, rest sourced from reference TRBV7-2 and TRBJ2-7, is GAGVSQSPSNKVTEKGKDVELRCDPISGHTALYWYRQSLGQGLEFLIYFQGNSAPDKSGLPSDRFSAERTGGSVSTLTIQRTQQEDSAVYLCASSSLQGALYEQYFGPGTRLTVT.

The chain has TRBV6-2 or TRBV6-3 and TRBJ2-3, with D unclear. Germline V lookup: CDR1 MNHEY, CDR2 SVGEGT. This CDR3 has 11 residues. V lost 2 bases and J lost 7, with 4 bases in between. CDR3 protein: CASSYGYTQYF. CDR3 coding DNA: TGTGCCAGCAGTTACGGGTATACGCAGTATTTT.

Concerning this clonotype: A much larger clone sits a single nucleotide away, making a read error possible. The chain carries TRBV29-1 and TRBJ2-1; D possibly corresponds to TRBD2 (6 bases). The CDR3 spans 13 residues. Trimming removed 3 bases at V and 13 bases at J, with 19 bases between. The germline V gene encodes CDR1 SQVTM and CDR2 ANQGSEA. In DNA, the CDR3 is TGCAGCGTTGATGGGTCTAGCGCACAGACCCAGTTCTTC. Translated, it gives CSVDGSSAQTQFF.

This clonotype was detected only a few times. This chain connects TRBV12-3 or TRBV12-4 to TRBJ2-3; D is possibly TRBD1 (5 bases). Trimming pared 5 bases from V and 4 bases from J, leaving 10 bases between. This CDR3 region has 13 residues. The CDR3 coding sequence is TGTGCCAGCAGTAAAATCAGGGCAGATACGCAGTATTTT. Translating gives CASSKIRADTQYF.

The rearrangement uses TRBV6-5 and TRBJ1-2; D gene ambiguous. Looked up from germline, CDR1 is MNHEY and CDR2 is SVGAGI. V gave up 3 bases and J gave up 5 bases, with 10 bases separating them. The CDR3 runs to 13 residues. The CDR3 loop reads CASSYSGKYGYTF. The CDR3 DNA reads as TGTGCCAGCAGTTATTCAGGAAAATATGGCTACACCTTC.

The gene calls are TRBV4-3 and TRBJ2-3; D might be TRBD1 or TRBD2, each matching 5 bases. The CDR3 length is 18 residues. CDR1 is LGHNA, CDR2 YSLEER, per germline. V was clipped by 3 bases and J by 6 bases, with 25 bases between them. In DNA, the CDR3 is TGCGCCAGCAGCCAGGGTCCGGGGAATAAGGGGTGGACGGATACGCAGTATTTT. Translated: CASSQGPGNKGWTDTQYF.

The chain links TRBV24-1 to TRBJ2-1, with a tentative D call TRBD2 (5 bases). This CDR3 comprises 14 residues. Germline loops: CDR1 KGHDR, CDR2 SFDVKD. With 0 bases removed from V and 7 bases from J, the gap between germline ends came to 9 bases. This CDR3 reads CATSDLEGSNEQFF. As DNA, the CDR3 is TGTGCCACCAGTGATTTGGAGGGTTCGAATGAGCAGTTCTTC.

This clonotype came up a few times. The chain couples TRBV11-2 to TRBJ1-2; 7 nucleotides line up with TRBD1. This CDR3 is 14 amino acids long. V shed 7 bases and J 1 base; nucleotides not matched to a gene: 6. Germline assignment: CDR1 SGHAT and CDR2 FQNNGV. CDR3 region: CASTRDSLNYGYTF. The CDR3 nucleotides are TGTGCCAGCACTCGGGACAGCCTTAACTATGGCTACACCTTC.

The chain joins TRBV2 to TRBJ2-1; D unresolved. CDR3 size: 11 residues. Between the trimmed V and J ends, which lost 7 bases and 9 bases, there was a span of 10 bases. The germline V gene encodes CDR1 SNHLY and CDR2 FYNNEI. Here the CDR3 reads CASNLGIEQFF. DNA of the CDR3: TGTGCCAGCAACCTAGGGATTGAGCAGTTCTTC.

This clonotype has a handful of counts. V is TRBV6-5 and J is TRBJ2-6; tentative D call: TRBD1 (5 bases). V was clipped by 2 bases and J by 4 bases, with 9 bases between them. This CDR3 has 15 residues. Germline CDR1 reads MNHEY; CDR2 reads SVGAGI. In DNA form, the CDR3 reads TGTGCCAGCAGTTACGGGGCGTCCGGGGCCAACGTCCTGACTTTC. Its protein is CASSYGASGANVLTF.

This clonotype was found a few times. The gene calls are TRBV12-3 or TRBV12-4 and TRBJ1-5; D uncertain. The CDR3 spans 14 residues. Trimming shortened V by 6 bases and J by 0 bases, and 9 bases separated the two germline ends. The CDR3 region is CASSLGNSNQPQHF. In nucleotides, the CDR3 is TGTGCCAGCAGCCTGGGGAATAGCAATCAGCCCCAGCATTTT.

This clonotype was seen a single time. This chain uses TRBV5-1 with TRBJ1-5, with no clear D. V was cut by 0 bases and J by 2 bases, with 9 bases left in between. CDR3 length equals 15 residues. Germline CDR1 SGHRS, CDR2 YFSETQ. The CDR3 spells CASSLGSEGNQPQHF. The CDR3, as DNA: TGCGCCAGCAGCTTGGGATCTGAGGGCAATCAGCCCCAGCATTTT.

V usage is TRBV12-3 or TRBV12-4 and J usage is TRBJ2-1, with 16 bases lining up with TRBD2. With V trimmed by 5 bases and J by 12 bases, 13 bases remained unmatched. The CDR3 has 17 amino acids. The CDR3 DNA is TGTGCCAGCAGTAGACCCGGGACTAGCGGGGGGGCCACCCTGCAGTTCTTC. Translation gives CASSRPGTSGGATLQFF.

V and J are TRBV20-1 and TRBJ1-2; D might be TRBD1 (5 bases). Trimming cost V 3 bases and J 2 bases, with 7 bases left between them. Per germline, CDR1 DFQATT and CDR2 SNEGSKA (reference sequence). The CDR3 loop spans 12 amino acids. The CDR3 sequence: CSARGGNYGYTF. The DNA for the CDR3 is TGCAGTGCTAGGGGGGGGAACTATGGCTACACCTTC.

The CDR3 is CASSPTTDTEFF. CDR3 sequence (DNA): TGTGCCAGCTCACCTACAACGGACACGGAGTTCTTC. This chain links TRBV18 with TRBJ2-1, with D perhaps matching TRBD1 (5 bases). This CDR3 has 12 amino acids. V lost 3 bases, J lost 14 bases, and 14 bases lay in between. CDR1 KGHSH and CDR2 LQKENI come from the germline V gene.

About this clonotype itself: One end of the junction is discordant with germline, which a read error may explain. This chain links TRBV9 with TRBJ2-5; 7 bases agree with TRBD1. CDR3 length equals 13 residues. CDR1 and CDR2 (germline): SGDLS, YYNGEE. The CDR3 sequence: CASSRGQQVTQYF. The CDR3 DNA reads as TGTGCCAGCAGCCGGGGACAGCAAGTGACCCAGTACTTC.

This clonotype was picked up one time. The J gene is TRBJ2-1, the V gene TRBV5-5; 9 bases align to TRBD1. Germline CDR1 is SGHKS and CDR2 is YYEKEE (reference sequence). The CDR3 covers 18 residues. J gave up 5 bases and V 6 bases, and 18 bases lay outside the gene matches. Written as DNA, the CDR3 is TGTGCCAGCACCGCGGAACAGGGGGCGTCTAGGCGGGACAATGAGCAGTTCTTC. This sequence encodes CASTAEQGASRRDNEQFF.

V usage is TRBV20-1 and J usage is TRBJ2-7, with D perhaps TRBD1 or TRBD2 (5 bases each). Germline V gene data show CDR1 as DFQATT and CDR2 as SNEGSKA (reference sequence). This CDR3 region has 13 residues. The V end lost 5 bases, the J end lost 0 bases, and 11 bases lay between the germline ends. CDR3 in DNA: TGCAGTGCTTACCGGGACGGCTCCTACGAGCAGTACTTC. Its protein is CSAYRDGSYEQYF.

The V and J genes are TRBV3-1 and TRBJ2-1; the D is unclear. The CDR3 consists of 15 residues. Germline CDR1 LGHDT, CDR2 YNNKEL (reference sequence). Deletions cut 1 base from V and 0 bases from J, with 7 bases between. The CDR3 sequence is CASSQGISSYNEQFF. CDR3 sequence (DNA): TGTGCCAGCAGCCAAGGGATCAGCTCCTACAATGAGCAGTTCTTC.

The chain has TRBV27 and TRBJ2-7, with TRBD1 matching over 9 bases. V shed 3 bases, J shed 1 base, and the junction held 4 bases outside the gene matches. The CDR3 loop spans 15 amino acids. The germline gives CDR1 MNHEY, CDR2 SMNVEV (reference sequence). The CDR3, as DNA: TGTGCCAGCAGTTTGGGGACAGGGTGGTCCTACGAGCAGTACTTC. It is translated as CASSLGTGWSYEQYF.

This clonotype was seen a single time. It may be a read error: a sequence one base away is much more abundant. The rearrangement uses TRBV7-2 and TRBJ1-3; D is unresolved. CDR3 size: 13 residues. Germline V CDR1 and CDR2: SGHTA, FQGNSA. Trimming stripped 2 bases from V and 7 bases from J, with 9 bases between. The CDR3 nucleotides are TGTGCCAGCAGCTTAACCAGCGGGAACACCATATATTTT. It encodes CASSLTSGNTIYF.

V and J are TRBV11-3 and TRBJ2-3; TRBD2 aligns across 8 bases. In germline, CDR1 is SGHNT, CDR2 YENEEA. This CDR3 has 15 amino acids. The V and J ends lost 5 bases and 0 bases, in that order; junction bases with no gene match: 4. The chain's CDR3 is CASSKGLASTDTQYF. CDR3 sequence (DNA): TGTGCCAGCAGCAAAGGACTAGCTAGCACAGATACGCAGTATTTT. Looking up the rest from reference TRBV11-3 and TRBJ2-3 gives the full variable domain: EAGVVQSPRYKIIEKKQPVAFWCNPISGHNTLYWYLQNLGQGPELLIRYENEEAVDDSQLPKDRFSAERLKGVDSTLKIQPAELGDSAVYLCASSKGLASTDTQYFGPGTRLTVL.

This clonotype has a handful of counts. The chain has TRBV24-1 and TRBJ2-6; no firm D call. Trimming removed 4 bases from V and 4 bases from J, with 4 bases in between. This CDR3 contains 13 residues. Germline CDR1 and CDR2: KGHDR and SFDVKD. The CDR3 DNA reads TGTGCCACCAGTGAAGGGGGGGCCAACGTCCTGACTTTC. Translation: CATSEGGANVLTF.